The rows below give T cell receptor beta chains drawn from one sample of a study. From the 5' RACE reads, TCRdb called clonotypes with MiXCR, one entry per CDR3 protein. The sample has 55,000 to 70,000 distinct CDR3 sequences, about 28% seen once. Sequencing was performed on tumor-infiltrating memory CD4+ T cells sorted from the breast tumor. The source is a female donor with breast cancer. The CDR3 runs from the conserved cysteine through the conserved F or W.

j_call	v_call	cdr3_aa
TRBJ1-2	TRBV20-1	CSATGRNYGYTF
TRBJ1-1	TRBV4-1	CASSQDPGTGVSNTEAFF
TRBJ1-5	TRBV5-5	CASSLEGQPDQPQHF
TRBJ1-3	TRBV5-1	CASSPEGRSGNTIYF
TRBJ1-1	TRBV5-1	CASSPSGNTEAFF
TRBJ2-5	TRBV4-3	CASSQSSRSQETQYF
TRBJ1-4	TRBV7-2	CASSRFATNEKLFF
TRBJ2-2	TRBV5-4	CASSLLNTGELFF
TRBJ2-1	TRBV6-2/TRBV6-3	CASSPQGFEQFF
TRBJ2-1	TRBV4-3	CASSQDRTSGPTNEQFF
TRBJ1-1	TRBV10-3	CAISGASGASTEAFF
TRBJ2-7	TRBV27	CASSLNRNEQYF
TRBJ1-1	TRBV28	CASGLEDSYTEAFF
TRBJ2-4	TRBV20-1	CSATAPAQGVGNIQYF
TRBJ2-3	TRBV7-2	CASSRGGEGRDTQYF
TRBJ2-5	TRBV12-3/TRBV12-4	CASSFSRQAAETQYF
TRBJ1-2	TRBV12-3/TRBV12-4	CASSSQQGLDYGYTF
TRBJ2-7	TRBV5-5	CASSLAGTHAYEQYF
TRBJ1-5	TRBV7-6	CASSRVRGPNQPQHF
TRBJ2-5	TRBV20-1	CSAGQSTGLKETQYF
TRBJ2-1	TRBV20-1	CSSSRPPAGFNEQFF
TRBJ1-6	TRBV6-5	CASSQTGTGDSPLHF
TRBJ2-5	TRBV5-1	CASSYGAGRETQYF
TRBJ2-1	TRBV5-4	CASSLYSGAYNEQFF
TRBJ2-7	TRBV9	CASSVGLVSYEQYF
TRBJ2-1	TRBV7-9	CASSLTAEQFF
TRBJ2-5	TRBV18	CASSPDRGQETQYF
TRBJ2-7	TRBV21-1	CAGSKRGTGGCEQYF
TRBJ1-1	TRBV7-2	CASSLAGSFMNTEAFF
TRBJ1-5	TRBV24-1	CATSDLGNTQPQHF